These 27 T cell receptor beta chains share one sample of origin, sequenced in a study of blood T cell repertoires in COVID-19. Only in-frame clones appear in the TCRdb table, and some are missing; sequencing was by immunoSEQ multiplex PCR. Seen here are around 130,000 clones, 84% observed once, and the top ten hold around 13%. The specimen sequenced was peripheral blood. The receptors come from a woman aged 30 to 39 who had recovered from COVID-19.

This CDR3 reads CASSPRDSYSGANVLTF. The CDR3 coding sequence is TGTGCCAGCAGCCCCAGGGACAGTTACTCTGGGGCCAACGTCCTGACTTTC. V and J are TRBV9 and TRBJ2-6; 7 bases fit TRBD1. This CDR3 contains 17 residues. Trimming at V came to 4 bases and at J to 0 bases, leaving 7 bases not matched to a gene. Germline-derived CDR1 and CDR2 are SGDLS and YYNGEE.

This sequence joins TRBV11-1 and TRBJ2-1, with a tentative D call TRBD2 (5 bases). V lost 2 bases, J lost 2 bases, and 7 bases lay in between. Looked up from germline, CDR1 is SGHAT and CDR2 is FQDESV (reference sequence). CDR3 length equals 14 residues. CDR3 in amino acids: CASSLRDPYNEQFF. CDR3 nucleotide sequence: TGTGCCAGCAGCTTACGGGATCCCTACAATGAGCAGTTCTTC.

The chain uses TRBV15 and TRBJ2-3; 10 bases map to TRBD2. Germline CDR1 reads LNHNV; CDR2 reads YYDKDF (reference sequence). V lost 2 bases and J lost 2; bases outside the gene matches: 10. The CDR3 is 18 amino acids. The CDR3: CATSRKLAGLSNTDTQYF. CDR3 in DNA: TGTGCCACCAGCAGAAAACTAGCGGGATTATCGAACACAGATACGCAGTATTTT.

The CDR3 is CASSETGTGDGGYTF. The CDR3 DNA reads as TGTGCCAGCAGCGAAACCGGGACAGGGGATGGAGGCTACACCTTC. The V call is TRBV9, the J call TRBJ1-2, with TRBD1 matching over 10 bases. The CDR3 has 15 residues. From germline, CDR1 is SGDLS and CDR2 YYNGEE. V shed 3 bases, J shed 8 bases, and the junction held 10 bases outside the gene matches.

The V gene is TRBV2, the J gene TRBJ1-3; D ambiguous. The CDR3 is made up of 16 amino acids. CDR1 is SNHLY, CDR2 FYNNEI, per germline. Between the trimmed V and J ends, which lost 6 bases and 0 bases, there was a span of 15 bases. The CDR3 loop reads CASRAPADRSGNTIYF. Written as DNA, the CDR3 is TGTGCCAGCAGGGCCCCCGCGGATCGCTCTGGAAACACCATATATTTT.

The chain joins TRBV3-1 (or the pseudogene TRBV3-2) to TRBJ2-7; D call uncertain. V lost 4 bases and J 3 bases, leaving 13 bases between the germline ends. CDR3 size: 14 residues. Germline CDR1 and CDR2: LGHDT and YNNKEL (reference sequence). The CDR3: CASSRDTAIYEQYF. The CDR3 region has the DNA TGTGCCAGCAGCCGCGACACGGCCATCTACGAGCAGTACTTC.

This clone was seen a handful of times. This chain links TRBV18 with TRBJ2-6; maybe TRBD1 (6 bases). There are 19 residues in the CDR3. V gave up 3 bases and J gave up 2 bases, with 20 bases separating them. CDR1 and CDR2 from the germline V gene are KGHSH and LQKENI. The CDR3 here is CASSPPLAGARAGANVLTF. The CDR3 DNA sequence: TGTGCCAGCTCACCTCCTTTGGCAGGGGCTCGCGCTGGGGCCAACGTCCTGACTTTC.

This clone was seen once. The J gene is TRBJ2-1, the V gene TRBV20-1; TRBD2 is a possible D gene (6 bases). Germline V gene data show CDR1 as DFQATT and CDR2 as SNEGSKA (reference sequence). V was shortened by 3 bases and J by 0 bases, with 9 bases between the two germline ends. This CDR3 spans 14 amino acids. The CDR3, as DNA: TGCAGTGCTAGTCGGACTAACTCCTACAATGAGCAGTTCTTC. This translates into CSASRTNSYNEQFF.

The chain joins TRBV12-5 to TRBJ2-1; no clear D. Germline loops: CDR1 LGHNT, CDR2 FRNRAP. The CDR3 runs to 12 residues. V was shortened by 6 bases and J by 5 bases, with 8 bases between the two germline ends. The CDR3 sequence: CASGRVHNEQFF. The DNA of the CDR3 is TGTGCTAGTGGACGGGTACACAATGAGCAGTTCTTC.

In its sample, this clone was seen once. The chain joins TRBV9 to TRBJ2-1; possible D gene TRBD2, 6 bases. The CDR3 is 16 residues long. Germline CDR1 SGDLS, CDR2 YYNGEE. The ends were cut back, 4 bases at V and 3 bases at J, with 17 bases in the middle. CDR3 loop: CASSPWTTDNYNEQFF. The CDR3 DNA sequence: TGTGCCAGCAGCCCCTGGACTACCGACAACTACAATGAGCAGTTCTTC.

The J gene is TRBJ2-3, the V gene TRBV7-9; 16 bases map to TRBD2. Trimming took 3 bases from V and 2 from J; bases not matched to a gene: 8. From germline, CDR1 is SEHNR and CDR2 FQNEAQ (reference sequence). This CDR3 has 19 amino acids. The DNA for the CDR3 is TGTGCCAGCAGCTTTCCGGGACTAGCGGGGGGGCGAGTCACAGATACGCAGTATTTT. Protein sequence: CASSFPGLAGGRVTDTQYF.

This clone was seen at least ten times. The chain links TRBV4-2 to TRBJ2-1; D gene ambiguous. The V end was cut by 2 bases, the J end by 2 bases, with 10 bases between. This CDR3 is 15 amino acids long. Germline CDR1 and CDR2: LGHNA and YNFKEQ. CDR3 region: CASSQSLEPYNEQFF. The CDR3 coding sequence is TGTGCCAGCAGCCAAAGTCTTGAGCCCTACAATGAGCAGTTCTTC.

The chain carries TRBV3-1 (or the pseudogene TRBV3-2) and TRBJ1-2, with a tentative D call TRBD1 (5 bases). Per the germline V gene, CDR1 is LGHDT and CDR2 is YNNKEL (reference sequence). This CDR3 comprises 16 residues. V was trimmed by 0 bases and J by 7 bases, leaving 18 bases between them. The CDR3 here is CASSQDRAPRGGGYTF. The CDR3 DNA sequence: TGTGCCAGCAGCCAAGACAGGGCCCCCCGGGGGGGTGGCTACACCTTC.

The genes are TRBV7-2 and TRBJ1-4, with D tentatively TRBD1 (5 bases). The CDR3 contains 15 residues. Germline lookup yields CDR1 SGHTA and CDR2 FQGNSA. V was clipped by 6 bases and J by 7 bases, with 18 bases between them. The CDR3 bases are TGTGCCAGCAGGCCCTCGGGGGGGAGGCCTGAAAAACTGTTTTTT. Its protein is CASRPSGGRPEKLFF.

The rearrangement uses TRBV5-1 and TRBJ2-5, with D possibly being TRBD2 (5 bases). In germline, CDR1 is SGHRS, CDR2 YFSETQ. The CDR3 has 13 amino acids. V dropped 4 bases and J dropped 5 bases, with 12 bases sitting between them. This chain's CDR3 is CASSPVGEETQYF. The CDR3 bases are TGCGCCAGCAGCCCCGTTGGGGAGGAGACCCAGTACTTC.

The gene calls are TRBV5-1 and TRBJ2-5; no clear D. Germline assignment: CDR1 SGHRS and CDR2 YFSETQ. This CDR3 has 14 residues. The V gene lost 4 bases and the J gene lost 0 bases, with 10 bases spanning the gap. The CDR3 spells CASSPDLYQETQYF. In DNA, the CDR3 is TGCGCCAGCAGCCCAGATCTGTACCAAGAGACCCAGTACTTC.

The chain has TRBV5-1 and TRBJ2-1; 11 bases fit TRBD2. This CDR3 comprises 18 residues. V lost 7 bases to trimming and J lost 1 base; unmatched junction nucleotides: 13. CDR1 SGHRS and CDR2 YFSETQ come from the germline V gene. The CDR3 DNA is TGCGCCAGCGGGACCTATGGGACTAGCGGTTTTTCCTACAATGAGCAGTTCTTC. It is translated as CASGTYGTSGFSYNEQFF.

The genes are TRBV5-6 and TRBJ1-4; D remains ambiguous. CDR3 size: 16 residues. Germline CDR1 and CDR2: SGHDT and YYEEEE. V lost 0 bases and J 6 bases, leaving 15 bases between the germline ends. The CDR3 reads CASSLGPFLVDEKLFF. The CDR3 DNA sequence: TGTGCCAGCAGCTTGGGTCCCTTCTTAGTCGATGAAAAACTGTTTTTT.

CDR3 amino acids: CASSSGTVGAPQHF. The CDR3 DNA sequence: TGCGCCAGCAGCTCCGGGACAGTCGGTGCGCCCCAGCATTTT. The chain carries TRBV10-1 and TRBJ1-5; 7 positions match TRBD1. The CDR3 is 14 residues long. Germline CDR1 reads WNHNN; CDR2 reads SYGVQD (reference sequence). Losses at the gene ends were 6 bases for V and 9 bases for J; bases not matched to a gene: 11.

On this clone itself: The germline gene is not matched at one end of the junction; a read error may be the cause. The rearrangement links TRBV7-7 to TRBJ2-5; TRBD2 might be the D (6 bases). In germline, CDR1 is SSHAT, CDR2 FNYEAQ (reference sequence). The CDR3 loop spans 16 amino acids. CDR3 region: CASSPHISGEGETQYF. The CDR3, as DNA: TGTGCTAGCAGCCCTCACATTTCGGGAGAGGGAGAGACCCAGTACTTC.

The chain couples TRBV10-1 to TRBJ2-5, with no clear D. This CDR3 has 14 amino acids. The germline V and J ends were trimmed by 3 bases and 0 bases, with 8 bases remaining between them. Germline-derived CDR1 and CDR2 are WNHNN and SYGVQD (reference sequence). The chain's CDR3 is CASSDGGYQETQYF. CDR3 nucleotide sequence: TGCGCCAGCAGTGATGGTGGCTACCAAGAGACCCAGTACTTC.

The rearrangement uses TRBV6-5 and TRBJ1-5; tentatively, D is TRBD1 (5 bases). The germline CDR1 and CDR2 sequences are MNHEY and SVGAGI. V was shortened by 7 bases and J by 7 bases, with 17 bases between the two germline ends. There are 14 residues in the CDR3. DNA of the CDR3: TGTGCCAGCACCCCATACGGGGGAAACCAGCCCCAGCATTTT. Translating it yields CASTPYGGNQPQHF.

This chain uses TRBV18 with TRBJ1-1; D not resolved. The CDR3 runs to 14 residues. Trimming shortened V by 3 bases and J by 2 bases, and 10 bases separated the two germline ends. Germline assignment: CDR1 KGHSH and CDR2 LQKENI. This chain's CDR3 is CASSPQAANTEAFF. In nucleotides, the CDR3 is TGTGCCAGCTCACCTCAGGCAGCAAACACTGAAGCTTTCTTT.

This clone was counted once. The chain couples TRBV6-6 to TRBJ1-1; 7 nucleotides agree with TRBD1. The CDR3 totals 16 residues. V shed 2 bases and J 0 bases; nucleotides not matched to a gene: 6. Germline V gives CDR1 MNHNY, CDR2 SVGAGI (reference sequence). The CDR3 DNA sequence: TGTGCCAGCAGTTACGTACAGGGGCCCATGAACACTGAAGCTTTCTTT. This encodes CASSYVQGPMNTEAFF.

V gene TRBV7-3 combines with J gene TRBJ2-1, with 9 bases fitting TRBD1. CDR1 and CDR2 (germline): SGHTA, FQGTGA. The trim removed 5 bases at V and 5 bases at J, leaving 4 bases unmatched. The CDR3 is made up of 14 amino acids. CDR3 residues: CASSPGTGNNEQFF. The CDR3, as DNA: TGTGCCAGCAGCCCGGGGACAGGGAACAATGAGCAGTTCTTC.

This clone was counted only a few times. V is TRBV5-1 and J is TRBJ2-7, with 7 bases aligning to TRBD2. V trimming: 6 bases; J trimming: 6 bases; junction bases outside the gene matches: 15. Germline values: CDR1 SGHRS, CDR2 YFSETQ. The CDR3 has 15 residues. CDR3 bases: TGCGCCAGCACCTCGAGCGGGGTAATTTCGGGCGAGCAGTACTTC. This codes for CASTSSGVISGEQYF.

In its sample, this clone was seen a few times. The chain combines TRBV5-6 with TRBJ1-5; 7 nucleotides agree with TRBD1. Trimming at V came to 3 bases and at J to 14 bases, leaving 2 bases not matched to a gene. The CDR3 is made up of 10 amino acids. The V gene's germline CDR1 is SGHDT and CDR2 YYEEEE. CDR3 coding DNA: TGTGCCAGCAGCTATGGACAGGAGCATTTT. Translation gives CASSYGQEHF.